This T cell receptor beta chain was sequenced in a study of identical twins' blood T cells. General study results and limits: Twins shared about as many clonotypes as their cloneset sizes predicted.

Reared together, all three twin pairs probably met the same infectious agents and vaccines. A single record per CDR3 protein comes from TCRdb applying MiXCR to the 5' RACE reads. This repertoire shows fewer than 450,000 distinct CDR3 sequences, roughly 30% found once; its top ten account for more than 5.5%. This clonotype was found a few times. Its target is not known. Trimming removed 4 bases at V and 3 bases at J, with 11 bases between. The CDR3 covers 15 residues. Germline loops: CDR1 SGHRS, CDR2 YFSETQ. The sequenced sample was PBMCs. The chain uses TRBV5-1 and TRBJ2-6, with a tentative D call TRBD1 (6 bases). The TCR was taken from a woman aged 18-49 years in good health. The CDR3 here is CASSLQGYGANVLTF. The CDR3 region has the DNA TGCGCCAGCAGCCTACAGGGTTATGGGGCCAACGTCCTGACTTTC.